Below, 5 T cell receptor beta chains from the same sample are listed, as sequenced in a study of regulatory T cells in long-lasting Graves disease. Building of the TCR beta libraries involved iRepertoire HTBI primers and Arm-PCR of CDR3 regions. TCRdb passed the multiplex PCR reads through MiXCR, listing each CDR3 protein once. The sample records roughly 520,000 distinct CDR3 sequences, about 11% being singletons. The time point was: newly diagnosed GD, antithyroid drugs for less than 3 months. The TCR library was prepared using RNA isolated from PBMCs. The same sample was also used in a study of T cells in Graves' hyperthyroidism and ophthalmopathy.

The input for sequencing was peripheral blood mononuclear cells (PBMCs), taken at new diagnosis, from a patient treated with antithyroid drugs. Receptor source: a woman aged 25 to 39 with Graves disease.

This sequence joins TRBV13 and TRBJ2-7, with D perhaps matching TRBD2 (5 bases). Germline CDR1 is PRHDT and CDR2 is FYEKMQ (reference sequence). Trimming stripped 2 bases from V and 5 bases from J, with 10 bases between. The CDR3 has 13 amino acids. The CDR3: CASSLTGLHEQYF. CDR3 bases: TGTGCCAGCAGCTTAACGGGGTTGCACGAGCAGTACTTC.

In this sample, this clonotype turned up a few times. The V call is TRBV15, the J call TRBJ2-3; 8 bases align to TRBD2. J lost 1 base, V lost 1 base, and 1 base had no gene match. This CDR3 contains 15 residues. The germline V gene encodes CDR1 LNHNV and CDR2 YYDKDF (reference sequence). The CDR3 nucleotides read TGTGCCACCAGCAGAGCACTAGCGGGCACAGATACGCAGTATTTT. It translates to CATSRALAGTDTQYF.

The sample holds a few counts of this clonotype. The chain uses TRBV18 and TRBJ2-3; either TRBD1 or TRBD2 may supply D (5 bases each). V was trimmed by 2 bases and J by 2 bases, leaving 14 bases between them. This CDR3 contains 16 residues. Per the germline V gene, CDR1 is KGHSH and CDR2 is LQKENI. CDR3 coding DNA: TGTGCCAGCTCACCAATCGGGACGCTAAACACAGATACGCAGTATTTT. This sequence encodes CASSPIGTLNTDTQYF.

This rearrangement joins TRBV6-2 or TRBV6-3 to TRBJ1-2, with TRBD1 matching over 7 bases. The CDR3 sequence is 16 residues long. Looked up from germline, CDR1 is MNHEY and CDR2 is SVGEGT. V shed 8 bases, J shed 5 bases, and the junction held 17 bases outside the gene matches. CDR3 amino acids: CASVRDSPLTTYGYTF. The DNA for the CDR3 is TGTGCCAGCGTCCGGGACAGCCCCCTTACGACATATGGCTACACCTTC.

This clonotype was found many times. The J gene is TRBJ2-1, the V gene TRBV6-1; TRBD1 agrees at 10 bases. The junction had 6 bases not matched to a gene; V was cut back by 6 bases and J by 4 bases. The CDR3 loop spans 15 amino acids. The germline CDR1 and CDR2 sequences are MNHNS and SASEGT. CDR3 region: CASRTGGASYNEQFF. The CDR3 region has the DNA TGTGCCAGCAGGACAGGGGGCGCGTCTTACAATGAGCAGTTCTTC.